Below, 23 T cell receptor beta chains from the same sample are listed, as sequenced in a study of CD8 T cells in ankylosing spondylitis. Overall study results and limits: A TCR beta motif of several highly homologous variants seemed to mark ankylosing spondylitis blood.

Their antigen targets remain unknown. TCRdb processed the 5' RACE reads anew with MiXCR; each CDR3 protein has one entry. Of fewer than 750,000 distinct CDR3 sequences listed, roughly 20% are singletons. The sample comprised blood, either unsorted or a sorted T cell fraction (not recorded which). These receptors originate from a male donor with ankylosing spondylitis.

This sequence joins TRBV20-1 and TRBJ2-1; 11 bases agree with TRBD1. The ends lost 4 bases at V and 7 bases at J; junction bases unmatched: 9. The CDR3 consists of 15 residues. CDR1 and CDR2 from the germline V gene are DFQATT and SNEGSKA (reference sequence). In DNA form, the CDR3 reads TGCAGTGCTATCACCGGGACAGGGGGGACGAATGAGCAGTTCTTC. Its translation: CSAITGTGGTNEQFF.

The chain uses TRBV28 and TRBJ2-7, with D perhaps matching TRBD2 (5 bases). V lost 2 bases to trimming and J lost 5 bases, with 13 bases between them. CDR1 is MDHEN, CDR2 SYDVKM, per germline. The CDR3 has 14 amino acids. The CDR3 sequence: CASSLRTWFDEQYF. The DNA of the CDR3 is TGTGCCAGCAGTTTACGGACTTGGTTCGACGAGCAGTACTTC.

This clonotype was seen a few times. The chain carries TRBV7-9 and TRBJ1-1, with D unclear. V was trimmed by 1 base and J by 6 bases, leaving 9 bases between them. CDR1 is SEHNR, CDR2 FQNEAQ, per germline (reference sequence). CDR3 length: 13 amino acids. Here the CDR3 DNA reads TGTGCCAGCAGCTTAGACGCTGATGCTGAAGCTTTCTTT. Translation gives CASSLDADAEAFF.

V is TRBV4-1 and J is TRBJ2-1; 9 positions match TRBD2. This CDR3 is built from 16 residues. Germline CDR1 is MGHRA and CDR2 is YSYEKL. Germline trimming cut 1 base from V and 8 bases from J; bases unmatched to any gene: 9. The CDR3 here is CASSQVVAGERYEQFF. DNA of the CDR3: TGCGCCAGCAGCCAAGTGGTAGCGGGAGAGAGGTATGAGCAGTTCTTC.

The rearrangement joins TRBV6-2 or TRBV6-3 to TRBJ2-3, with 7 positions matching TRBD2. J was trimmed by 0 bases and V by 6 bases; bases with no gene match: 6. Germline V gene data show CDR1 as MNHEY and CDR2 as SVGEGT. The CDR3 loop spans 15 amino acids. The DNA of the CDR3 is TGTGCCAGCAGAAGTAGCGGGCCTAGCACAGATACGCAGTATTTT. It specifies CASRSSGPSTDTQYF.

This chain uses TRBV20-1 with TRBJ2-7; D is unclear. The CDR3 runs to 11 residues. V lost 3 bases to trimming and J lost 5 bases, with 8 bases between them. Germline assignment: CDR1 DFQATT and CDR2 SNEGSKA (reference sequence). The CDR3 spells CSASKGDEQYF. In DNA, the CDR3 is TGCAGTGCTAGCAAGGGCGACGAGCAGTACTTC.

In this sample, this clonotype turned up once. The chain carries TRBV6-1 and TRBJ2-6; D is unresolved. V shed 6 bases and J shed 0 bases, with 18 bases lying between them. The CDR3 runs to 18 residues. The germline CDR1 and CDR2 sequences are MNHNS and SASEGT. CDR3 in DNA: TGTGCCAGCAGCCGCTCCGAAGAACTGAGCTCTGGGGCCAACGTCCTGACTTTC. This codes for CASSRSEELSSGANVLTF.

This chain links TRBV21-1 with TRBJ1-4; the table names TRBD1, a call not compared with the DNA. TRBV21-1 is a pseudogene. This CDR3 has 18 amino acids. The CDR3 here is CASSKRSGQGKANEKLFF. CDR3 bases: TGTGCCAGCAGCAAGCGGTCGGGACAGGGGAAGGCTAATGAAAAACTGTTTTTT.

This clonotype showed up just a few times. The rearrangement joins TRBV4-3 to TRBJ2-1, with 7 bases aligning to TRBD1. The CDR3 totals 16 residues. CDR1 is LGHNA, CDR2 YSLEER, per germline. V shed 3 bases, J shed 1 base, and the junction held 6 bases outside the gene matches. This CDR3 reads CASSQHYRGSYNEQFF. In DNA, the CDR3 is TGCGCCAGCAGCCAGCACTACAGGGGTTCCTACAATGAGCAGTTCTTC.

V usage is TRBV12-3 or TRBV12-4 and J usage is TRBJ1-3; D unclear. The length of the CDR3 is 15 residues. The ends were cut back, 3 bases at V and 0 bases at J, with 9 bases in the middle. CDR3 sequence (DNA): TGTGCCAGCAGTTTTAGGCGAAACTCTGGAAACACCATATATTTT. Translating gives CASSFRRNSGNTIYF.

The chain is built from TRBV12-3 or TRBV12-4 and TRBJ1-6; tentative D call: TRBD1 (6 bases). V lost 6 bases and J lost 9, with 9 bases in between. The CDR3 is 12 residues long. The CDR3 is CASRGASSPLHF. CDR3 sequence (DNA): TGTGCCAGCAGGGGGGCAAGTTCACCCCTCCACTTT.

This clonotype was seen more than once but under ten times. The chain links TRBV29-1 to TRBJ2-3; 9 bases agree with TRBD2. In germline, CDR1 is SQVTM, CDR2 ANQGSEA. This CDR3 has 14 amino acids. Trimming at V came to 5 bases and at J to 2 bases, leaving 5 bases not matched to a gene. The DNA for the CDR3 is TGCAGCGTTATAGCGGGAGCCCCCACAGATACGCAGTATTTT. This translates into CSVIAGAPTDTQYF.

This chain connects TRBV12-3 or TRBV12-4 to TRBJ2-7; D could derive from TRBD1 or TRBD2 (5 bases each). The V gene lost 8 bases and the J gene lost 4 bases, with 24 bases spanning the gap. The CDR3 is 16 residues long. The CDR3, as DNA: TGTGCCAGCTCCTGGGCAGGGAGCGGTTTTGGTTACGAGCAGTACTTC. Protein: CASSWAGSGFGYEQYF.

The chain employs TRBV5-1 and TRBJ2-7; 7 bases match TRBD2. CDR1 and CDR2 from the germline V gene are SGHRS and YFSETQ. Unmatched junction bases numbered 6, after V lost 4 bases and J lost 2 bases. This CDR3 is 14 amino acids long. The CDR3 DNA follows: TGCGCCAGCAGCGAAGGGCGGGAGCCCTACGAGCAGTACTTC. This sequence encodes CASSEGREPYEQYF.

V and J are TRBV19 and TRBJ1-1; no clear D gene. Germline CDR1 is LNHDA and CDR2 is SQIVND (reference sequence). This CDR3 spans 12 amino acids. V gave up 5 bases and J gave up 6 bases, with 10 bases separating them. CDR3: CASSSSVAEAFF. CDR3 DNA sequence: TGTGCCAGTAGTTCCTCGGTAGCTGAAGCTTTCTTT.

This clonotype was observed a few times. The chain employs TRBV12-3 or TRBV12-4 and TRBJ2-7, with D possibly TRBD2 on 5 matching bases. The CDR3 sequence is 12 residues long. The V gene lost 6 bases and the J gene lost 3 bases, with 9 bases spanning the gap. CDR3 nucleotides: TGTGCCAGCAGGGAGCGGAACTACGAGCAGTACTTC. This sequence encodes CASRERNYEQYF.

V gene TRBV18 combines with J gene TRBJ1-1; weak D call: TRBD1 (6 bases). V gave up 3 bases and J gave up 1 base, with 12 bases separating them. Germline loops: CDR1 KGHSH, CDR2 LQKENI. CDR3 size: 15 residues. The CDR3 spells CASSPGGARNTEAFF. DNA for the CDR3: TGTGCCAGCTCACCTGGGGGGGCGCGGAACACTGAAGCTTTCTTT.

Here the CDR3 DNA reads TGTGCCACCAGAGGGTCCGGGGAGCTGTTTTTT. Translating gives CATRGSGELFF. The chain employs TRBV24-1 and TRBJ2-2; D not resolved. Trimming left V 7 bases short and J 6 bases short, with 5 bases between. CDR1 is KGHDR, CDR2 SFDVKD, per germline. The CDR3 sequence is 11 residues long.

The rearrangement links TRBV7-2 to TRBJ2-7; 7 bases align to TRBD1. Trimming at V came to 2 bases and at J to 2 bases, leaving 3 bases not matched to a gene. The CDR3 extends over 14 amino acids. Germline CDR1 is SGHTA and CDR2 is FQGNSA. DNA for the CDR3: TGTGCCAGCAGCTTAACACAGGGGACCTACGAGCAGTACTTC. It yields the protein CASSLTQGTYEQYF.

The chain recombines TRBV20-1 with TRBJ2-7; no clear D gene. The CDR3 loop spans 13 amino acids. Germline loops: CDR1 DFQATT, CDR2 SNEGSKA (reference sequence). Trimming removed 3 bases from V and 2 bases from J, with 11 bases in between. This chain's CDR3 is CSARGPHPYEQYF. In DNA form, the CDR3 reads TGCAGTGCTAGGGGCCCTCACCCCTACGAGCAGTACTTC.

The chain links TRBV21-1 to TRBJ2-7; whether TRBD1, the table's D call, matches the DNA was not checked. TRBV21-1 corresponds to a pseudogene. CDR3 length: 15 residues. CDR3 amino acids: CASRGGGLGSYEQYF. DNA for the CDR3: TGTGCCAGCAGAGGCGGCGGATTGGGTTCCTACGAGCAGTACTTC.

Ten or more counts support this clonotype. V usage is TRBV15 and J usage is TRBJ2-1, with 8 nucleotides matching TRBD1. V dropped 5 bases and J dropped 8; count of bases not matched to a gene: 11. Germline V gene lookup returns CDR1 LNHNV and CDR2 YYDKDF (reference sequence). The CDR3 runs to 15 residues. The CDR3 here is CATSQGQGYNDEQFF. CDR3 DNA: TGTGCCACCAGCCAAGGACAGGGCTATAACGATGAGCAGTTCTTC.

The chain couples TRBV5-1 to TRBJ1-2, with D possibly matching TRBD1 (6 bases). Germline V CDR1 and CDR2: SGHRS, YFSETQ. The CDR3 is 14 amino acids. Deletions cut 4 bases from V and 0 bases from J, with 10 bases between. The CDR3 loop is CASSQQGTNYGYTF. CDR3 DNA sequence: TGCGCCAGCAGCCAACAGGGAACTAACTATGGCTACACCTTC.